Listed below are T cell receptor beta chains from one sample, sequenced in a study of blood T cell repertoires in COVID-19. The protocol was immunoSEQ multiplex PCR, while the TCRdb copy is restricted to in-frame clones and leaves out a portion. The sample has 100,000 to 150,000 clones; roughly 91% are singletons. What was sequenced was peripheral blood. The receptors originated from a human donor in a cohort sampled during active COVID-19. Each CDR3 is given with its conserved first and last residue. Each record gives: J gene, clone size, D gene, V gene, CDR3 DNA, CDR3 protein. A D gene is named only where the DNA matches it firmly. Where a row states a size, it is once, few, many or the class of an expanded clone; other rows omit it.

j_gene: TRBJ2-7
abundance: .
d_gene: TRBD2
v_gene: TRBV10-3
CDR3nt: TGTGCCACCCAAAGGGGTATGGCGGGAGGCGCCTACGAGCAGTACTTC
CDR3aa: CATQRGMAGGAYEQYF

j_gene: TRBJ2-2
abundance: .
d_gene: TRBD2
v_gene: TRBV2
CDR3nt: TGTGCCAGCATCCAATTGACTAGCGGGAGTTCCGGGGAGCTGTTTTTT
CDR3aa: CASIQLTSGSSGELFF

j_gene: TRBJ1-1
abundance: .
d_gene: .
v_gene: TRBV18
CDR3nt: TGTGCCAGCTCACCTATTAATGTAATTTTGGGGGCCACTGAAGCTTTCTTT
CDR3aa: CASSPINVILGATEAFF

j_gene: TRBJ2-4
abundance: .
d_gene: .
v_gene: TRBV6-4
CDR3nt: TGTGCCAGCAGTATAAGTTGGGGGGATGGAAACATTCAGTACTTC
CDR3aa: CASSISWGDGNIQYF

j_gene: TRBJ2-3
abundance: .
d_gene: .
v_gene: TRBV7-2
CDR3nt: TGTGCCAGCAGCTTAGGAAGCGAATATACGCAGTATTTT
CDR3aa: CASSLGSEYTQYF

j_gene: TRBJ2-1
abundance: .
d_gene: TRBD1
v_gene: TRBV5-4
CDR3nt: TGTGCCAGCAGAGGACGGGACAGGGGAAATTACAATGAGCAGTTCTTC
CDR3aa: CASRGRDRGNYNEQFF

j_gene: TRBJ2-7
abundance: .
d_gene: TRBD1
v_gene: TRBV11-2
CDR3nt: TGTGCCAGCAGCTTTACCGGGACAGGCACTTACGAGCAGTACTTC
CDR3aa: CASSFTGTGTYEQYF

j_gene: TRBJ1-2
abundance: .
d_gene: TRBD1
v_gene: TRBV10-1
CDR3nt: TGCGCCAGCAGTGAGTTCCGGGACAGGATGACTCGAGGAGGCTACACCTTC
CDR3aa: CASSEFRDRMTRGGYTF

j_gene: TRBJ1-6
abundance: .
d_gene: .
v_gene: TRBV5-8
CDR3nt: TGTGCCAGCAGCTTGACGGGGAACTACAATTCACCCCTCCACTTT
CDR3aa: CASSLTGNYNSPLHF

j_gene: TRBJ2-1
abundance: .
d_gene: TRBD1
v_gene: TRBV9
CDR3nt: TGTGCCAGCAGAGCAGGGGGACCCTACAATGAGCAGTTCTTC
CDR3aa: CASRAGGPYNEQFF

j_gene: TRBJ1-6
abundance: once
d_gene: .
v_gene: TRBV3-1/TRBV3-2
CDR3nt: TGTGCCAGCAGCCTCTGGACAGAAAATTCACCCCTCCACTTT
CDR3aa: CASSLWTENSPLHF

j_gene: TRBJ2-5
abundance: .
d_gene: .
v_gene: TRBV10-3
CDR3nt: TGTGCCATCAGGGAGACAGGTCAAGAGACCCAGTACTTC
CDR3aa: CAIRETGQETQYF

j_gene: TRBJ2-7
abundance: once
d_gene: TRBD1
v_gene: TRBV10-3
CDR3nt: TGTGCCATCAGCGAAGGACAGGTGGGAAAATACGAACAGTACTTC
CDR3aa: CAISEGQVGKYEQYF

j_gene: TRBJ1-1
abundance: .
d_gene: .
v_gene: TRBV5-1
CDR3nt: TGCGCCAACCCGCGGCGGGGGCTCACTGAAGCTTTCTTT
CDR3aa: CANPRRGLTEAFF

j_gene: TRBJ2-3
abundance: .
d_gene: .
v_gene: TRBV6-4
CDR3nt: TGTGCCAGCTCTGGGACTCTTAGCACAGATACGCAGTATTTT
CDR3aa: CASSGTLSTDTQYF

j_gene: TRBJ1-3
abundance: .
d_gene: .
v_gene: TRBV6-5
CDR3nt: TGTGCCAGCAGTTACTCATATGGAGGGATAGGAAACACCATATATTTT
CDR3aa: CASSYSYGGIGNTIYF

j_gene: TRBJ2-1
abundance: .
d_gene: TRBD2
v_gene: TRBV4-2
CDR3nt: TGTGCCAGCAGCCAAGATCGGACTAGCGGGGGGGGAAATGAGCAGTTCTTC
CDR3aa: CASSQDRTSGGGNEQFF

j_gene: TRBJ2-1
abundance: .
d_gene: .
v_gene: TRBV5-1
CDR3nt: TGCGCCAGCAGCCTGGCCGACCTCAGCGTGAATGAGCAGTTCTTC
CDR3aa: CASSLADLSVNEQFF

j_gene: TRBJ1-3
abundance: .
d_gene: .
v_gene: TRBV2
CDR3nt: TGTGCCAGCAATGACGACTCCGACACCATATATTTT
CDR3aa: CASNDDSDTIYF

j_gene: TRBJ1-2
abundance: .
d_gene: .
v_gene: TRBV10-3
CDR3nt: TGTGCCATCAGTGACACCAGCGACTATGGCTACACCTTC
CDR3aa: CAISDTSDYGYTF

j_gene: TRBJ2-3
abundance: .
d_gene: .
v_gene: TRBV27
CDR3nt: TGTGCCAGCAGTTTCGGTGATACGCAGTATTTT
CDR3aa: CASSFGDTQYF

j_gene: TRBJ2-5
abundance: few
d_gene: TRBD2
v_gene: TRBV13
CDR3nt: TGTGCCAGCAGAGATAGCGGGGGGCCCGTGGGGACCCAGTACTTC
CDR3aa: CASRDSGGPVGTQYF

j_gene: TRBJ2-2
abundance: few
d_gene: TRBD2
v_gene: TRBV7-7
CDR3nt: TGTGCTAGCAGTCATACCGGGACTAGCTCCCCCGGGGAGCTGTTTTTT
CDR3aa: CASSHTGTSSPGELFF

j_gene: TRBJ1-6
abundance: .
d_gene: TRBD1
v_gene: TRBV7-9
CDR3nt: TGTGCCAGCAGCTCCCAGGGGGAATCCTATAATTCACCCCTCCACTTT
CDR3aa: CASSSQGESYNSPLHF

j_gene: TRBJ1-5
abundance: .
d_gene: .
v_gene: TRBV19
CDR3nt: TGTGCCAGTAGGGCGACAGGTTGGATACAGCCCCAGCATTTT
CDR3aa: CASRATGWIQPQHF

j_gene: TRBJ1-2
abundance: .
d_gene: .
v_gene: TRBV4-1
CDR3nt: TGCGCCAGCAGCCAAGATAGGACAGTTTACTATGGCTACACCTTC
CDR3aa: CASSQDRTVYYGYTF

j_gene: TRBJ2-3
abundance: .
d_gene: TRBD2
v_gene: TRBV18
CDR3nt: TGTGCCAGCTCACCCCCTAGCGGGGGCCGCACAGATACGCAGTATTTT
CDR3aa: CASSPPSGGRTDTQYF

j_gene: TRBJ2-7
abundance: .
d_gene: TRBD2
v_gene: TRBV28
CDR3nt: TGTGCCAGCAGTTTATGGGGGACTAGCCTTAGGGAGCAGTACTTC
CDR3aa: CASSLWGTSLREQYF

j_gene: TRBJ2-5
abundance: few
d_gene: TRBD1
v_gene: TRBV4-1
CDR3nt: TGCGCCAGCAGCCAAGTCCATTGGACAGGCGGACAAGAGACCCAGTACTTC
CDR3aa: CASSQVHWTGGQETQYF

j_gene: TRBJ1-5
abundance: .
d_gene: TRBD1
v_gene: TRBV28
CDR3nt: TGTGCCTGCAAGGGGGCTGGCAATCAGCCCCAGCATTTT
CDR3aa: CACKGAGNQPQHF

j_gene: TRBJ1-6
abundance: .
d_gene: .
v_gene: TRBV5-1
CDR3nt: TGCGCCAGCAGCTTGGGCAGTCATAATTCACCCCTCCACTTT
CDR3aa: CASSLGSHNSPLHF

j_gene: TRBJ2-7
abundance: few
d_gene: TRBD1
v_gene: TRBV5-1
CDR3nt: TGCGCCAGCAGCTCCGGGACAGGGGACACCTACGAGCAGTACTTC
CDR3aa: CASSSGTGDTYEQYF

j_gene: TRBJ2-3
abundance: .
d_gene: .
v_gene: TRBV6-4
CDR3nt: TGTGCCAGCAGGGGGCCAGGGGAATCGGATACGCAGTATTTT
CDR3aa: CASRGPGESDTQYF

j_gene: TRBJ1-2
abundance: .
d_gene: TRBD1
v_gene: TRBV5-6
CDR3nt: TGTGCCAGCAGCTGGGCAGGGGGTACCTATGGCTACACCTTC
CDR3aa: CASSWAGGTYGYTF

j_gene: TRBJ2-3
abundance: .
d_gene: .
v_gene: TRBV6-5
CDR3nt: TGTGCCAGCAGTAAAACTCACACAGATACGCAGTATTTT
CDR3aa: CASSKTHTDTQYF

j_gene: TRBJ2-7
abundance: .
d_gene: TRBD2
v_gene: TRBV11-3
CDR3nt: TGTGCCAGCAGCGGGGCGGGAGAAACAAACTACGAGCAGTACTTC
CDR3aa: CASSGAGETNYEQYF

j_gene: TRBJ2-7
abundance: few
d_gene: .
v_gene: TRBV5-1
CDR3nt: TGCGCCAGCAGCATAAGGGACTCGAGCTCCTACGAGCAGTACTTC
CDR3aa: CASSIRDSSSYEQYF

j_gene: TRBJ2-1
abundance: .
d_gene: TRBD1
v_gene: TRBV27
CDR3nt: TGTGCCAGCAACCCAACAGGGGGCTTTTACAATGAGCAGTTCTTC
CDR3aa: CASNPTGGFYNEQFF

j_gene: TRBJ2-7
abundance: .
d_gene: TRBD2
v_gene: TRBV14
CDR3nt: TGTGCCAGCAGCCTGCGGACTAGCGGGAGGAGTTCCTACGAGCAGTACTTC
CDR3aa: CASSLRTSGRSSYEQYF

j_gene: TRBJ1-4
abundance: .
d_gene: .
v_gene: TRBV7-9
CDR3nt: TGTGCCAGCAGCAGGACAGCCACGGTAGAAAAACTGTTTTTT
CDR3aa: CASSRTATVEKLFF

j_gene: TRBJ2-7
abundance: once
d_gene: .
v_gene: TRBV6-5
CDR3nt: TGTGCCAGCAGTTACTCGACACAGGACGAGCAGTACTTC
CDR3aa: CASSYSTQDEQYF

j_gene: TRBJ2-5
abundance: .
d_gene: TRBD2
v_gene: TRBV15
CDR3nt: TGTGCCACCAGCAGAGATCCACTAGCGGGGTTACAAGAGACCCAGTACTTC
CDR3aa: CATSRDPLAGLQETQYF

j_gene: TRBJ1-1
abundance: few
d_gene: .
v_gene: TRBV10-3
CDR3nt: TGTGCCACCTTTCAAGGGGGAAACACTGAAGCTTTCTTT
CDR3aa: CATFQGGNTEAFF

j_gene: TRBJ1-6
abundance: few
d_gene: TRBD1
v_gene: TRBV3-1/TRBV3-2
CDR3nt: TGTGCCAGCAGCCAAGTACAGGGGAATTCACCCCTCCACTTT
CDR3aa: CASSQVQGNSPLHF

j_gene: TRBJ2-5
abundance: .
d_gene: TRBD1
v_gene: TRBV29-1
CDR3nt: TGCAGCGGGGGGACAGTCCAAGAGACCCAGTACTTC
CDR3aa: CSGGTVQETQYF